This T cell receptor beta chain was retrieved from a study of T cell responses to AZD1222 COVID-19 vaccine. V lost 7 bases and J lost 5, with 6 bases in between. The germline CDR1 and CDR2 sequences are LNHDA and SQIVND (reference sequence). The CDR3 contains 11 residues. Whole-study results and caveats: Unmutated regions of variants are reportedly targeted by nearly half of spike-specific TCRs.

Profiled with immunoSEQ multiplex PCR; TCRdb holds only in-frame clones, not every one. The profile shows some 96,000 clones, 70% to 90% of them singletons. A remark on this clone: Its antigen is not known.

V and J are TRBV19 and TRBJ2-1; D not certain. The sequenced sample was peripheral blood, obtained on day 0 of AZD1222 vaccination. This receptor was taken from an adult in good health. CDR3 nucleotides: TGTGCCAGTACTAAAGACAATGAGCAGTTCTTC. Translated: CASTKDNEQFF.